This TCR beta chain was observed in a study of Graves' ophthalmopathy and Graves' hyperthyroidism. Worth noting for this clonotype: Its antigen is unidentified.

This CDR3 is 16 amino acids long. CDR1 and CDR2 (germline): SGDLS, YYNGEE. V was trimmed by 4 bases and J by 4 bases, leaving 21 bases between them. Study conclusions and caveats: The model's ophthalmopathy progression predictions had less than 71% sensitivity and over 72% specificity. Thyroid clonotypes that were expanded above 0.001 frequency mostly also appeared in blood.

Pregnancy or lactation, uncontrolled infections and other autoimmune diseases were grounds for excluding patients. Transcripts of RNA were the source for amplifying TCR beta CDR3 regions. The library came from an HTBI-primed first-round RT-PCR and a second-round multiplex PCR. TCRdb passed the multiplex PCR reads through MiXCR, listing each CDR3 protein once. The table includes approximately 540,000 distinct CDR3 sequences, roughly 40% detected once. Specimen: peripheral blood or thyroid tissue (not recorded which). The chain is built from TRBV9 and TRBJ2-7, with D possibly being TRBD2 (6 bases). The sequence derives from an adult man with Graves' hyperthyroidism. The chain's CDR3 is CASSSGGARRGYEQYF. DNA of the CDR3: TGTGCCAGCAGCTCAGGAGGGGCCAGGCGAGGATACGAGCAGTACTTC.